The 19 T cell receptor beta chains below come from one sample, sequenced in a study of cytomegalovirus exposure and HLA in healthy donors. The PCR used 60 Vbeta and 13 Jbeta primers. The protocol was immunoSEQ multiplex PCR, while the TCRdb copy is restricted to in-frame clones and leaves out a portion. Recorded for this sample: 55,000 to 75,000 clones. The sample consisted of PBMCs. Source of these receptors: a male donor in good health and CMV-seronegative.

The CDR3, as DNA: TGTGCCAGCAGTTCCCCGAGACAGGGCTTATATGGCTACACCTTC. Translated, it gives CASSSPRQGLYGYTF. V usage is TRBV27 and J usage is TRBJ1-2; 7 bases map to TRBD1. CDR3 length: 15 amino acids. Germline CDR1 is MNHEY and CDR2 is SMNVEV (reference sequence). J was trimmed by 5 bases and V by 4 bases; bases with no gene match: 10.

The V and J genes are TRBV19 and TRBJ2-2, with D perhaps TRBD1 (6 bases). CDR1 and CDR2 from the germline V gene are LNHDA and SQIVND (reference sequence). Trimming took 3 bases from V and 9 from J, leaving 14 bases between them. The CDR3 spans 14 residues. The CDR3 sequence is CASSIDRPTWELFF. The DNA of the CDR3 is TGTGCCAGTAGTATTGACAGGCCCACGTGGGAGCTGTTTTTT.

The chain combines TRBV6-5 with TRBJ1-1; TRBD1 is a possible D gene (6 bases). Trimming cost V 2 bases and J 1 base, with 11 bases left between them. The CDR3 is 15 residues long. Germline CDR1 MNHEY, CDR2 SVGAGI. The CDR3 protein is CASSYRMTGNTEAFF. The CDR3, as DNA: TGTGCCAGCAGTTACCGCATGACAGGGAACACTGAAGCTTTCTTT.

This sequence joins TRBV6-6 and TRBJ2-3; 7 bases agree with TRBD1. With 0 bases clipped from V and 6 bases from J, the junction kept 9 bases outside the gene matches. The germline V gene encodes CDR1 MNHNY and CDR2 SVGAGI (reference sequence). This CDR3 contains 16 residues. The CDR3 DNA sequence: TGTGCCAGCAGTTACTCTACACAGGGGTATAGGGATACGCAGTATTTT. Its protein is CASSYSTQGYRDTQYF.

Concerning this clone: This same CDR3 is encoded by further DNA sequences in the sample. The chain employs TRBV19 and TRBJ1-1; 10 bases are a match to TRBD1. The CDR3 has 15 amino acids. Germline V CDR1 and CDR2: LNHDA, SQIVND (reference sequence). Trimming removed 3 bases from V and 4 bases from J; junction bases left unmatched: 5. Here the CDR3 reads CASSMRQGARTEAFF. CDR3 sequence (DNA): TGTGCCAGTAGTATGAGACAGGGGGCTCGCACTGAAGCTTTCTTT.

The CDR3 DNA reads as TGCGCCAGCAGCCCTCGACAGGGACAGGAGAACATTCAGTACTTC. Its protein product is CASSPRQGQENIQYF. V gene TRBV5-1 combines with J gene TRBJ2-4, with 8 bases aligning to TRBD1. Germline V lookup: CDR1 SGHRS, CDR2 YFSETQ. This CDR3 is 15 amino acids long. J was trimmed by 7 bases and V by 4 bases; bases with no gene match: 10.

CDR3 protein: CASNRQGGNTEAFF. For the CDR3, the DNA is TGTGCCAGCAACCGACAGGGAGGGAACACTGAAGCTTTCTTT. The V call is TRBV6-1, the J call TRBJ1-1; 7 bases are a match to TRBD1. Germline lookup yields CDR1 MNHNS and CDR2 SASEGT. This CDR3 comprises 14 residues. Trimming cost V 7 bases and J 1 base; bases outside gene matches: 6.

The rearrangement uses TRBV9 and TRBJ2-2; 8 bases align to TRBD2. With V trimmed by 0 bases and J by 6 bases, 10 bases remained unmatched. CDR3 size: 17 residues. Germline V gene lookup returns CDR1 SGDLS and CDR2 YYNGEE. CDR3 in amino acids: CASSVGGRGGSAGELFF. In nucleotides, the CDR3 is TGTGCCAGCAGCGTAGGGGGTCGGGGGGGCTCTGCCGGGGAGCTGTTTTTT.

The chain couples TRBV28 to TRBJ1-6; D uncertain. The germline V and J ends were trimmed by 5 bases and 13 bases, with 9 bases remaining between them. Germline V lookup: CDR1 MDHEN, CDR2 SYDVKM. This CDR3 comprises 11 residues. In nucleotides, the CDR3 is TGTGCCAGCAGTGGGCCTTGGCCCCTCCACTTT. It translates to CASSGPWPLHF.

The V call is TRBV18, the J call TRBJ2-5; the D is unclear. Germline CDR1 reads KGHSH; CDR2 reads LQKENI. V lost 4 bases and J lost 3, with 12 bases in between. This CDR3 has 14 amino acids. The CDR3 bases are TGTGCCAGCTCACGAGGCCAGACCAAAGAGACCCAGTACTTC. Its protein product is CASSRGQTKETQYF.

The chain combines TRBV5-4 with TRBJ2-7; TRBD1 matches at 9 bases. Germline trimming cut 5 bases from V and 2 bases from J; bases unmatched to any gene: 5. Per germline, CDR1 SGHNT and CDR2 YYREEE (reference sequence). CDR3 length: 14 residues. For the CDR3, the DNA is TGTGCCAGCAGTCGGGGGACAGGGACCTACGAGCAGTACTTC. It translates to CASSRGTGTYEQYF.

A word on this clone: This same CDR3 is encoded by further DNA sequences in the sample. The J gene is TRBJ2-7, the V gene TRBV28; D perhaps matches TRBD1 (6 bases). Germline CDR1 reads MDHEN; CDR2 reads SYDVKM. The CDR3 loop spans 12 amino acids. Trimming left V 7 bases short and J 2 bases short, with 9 bases between. The CDR3 DNA reads TGTGCCAGCATCAACAGGGCCTACGAGCAGTACTTC. Its protein is CASINRAYEQYF.

The chain has TRBV7-9 and TRBJ1-3, with D hard to call. Germline V CDR1 and CDR2: SEHNR, FQNEAQ (reference sequence). Trimming shortened V by 0 bases and J by 2 bases, and 8 bases separated the two germline ends. The CDR3 loop spans 15 amino acids. The CDR3 region has the DNA TGTGCCAGCAGCTTAGCAGGGAGAACTGGAAACACCATATATTTT. It translates to CASSLAGRTGNTIYF.

This rearrangement joins TRBV11-3 to TRBJ2-2; the D is unclear. The V end lost 5 bases, the J end lost 3 bases, and 10 bases lay between the germline ends. Germline V gives CDR1 SGHNT, CDR2 YENEEA. This CDR3 contains 14 residues. The CDR3 here is CASSPHRDTGELFF. CDR3 bases: TGTGCCAGCAGCCCCCATAGAGACACCGGGGAGCTGTTTTTT.

This sequence joins TRBV2 and TRBJ2-5; D is possibly TRBD2 (6 bases). V lost 2 bases and J lost 12, with 19 bases in between. The CDR3 length is 14 residues. Germline CDR1 reads SNHLY; CDR2 reads FYNNEI. This CDR3 is CASSEFMRDWGKYF. The CDR3 DNA follows: TGTGCCAGCAGTGAATTTATGCGGGACTGGGGGAAGTACTTC.

V gene TRBV19 combines with J gene TRBJ1-5, with D tentatively TRBD1 (5 bases). V was pared by 5 bases and J by 6 bases, with 11 bases between. The CDR3 is made up of 13 amino acids. From germline, CDR1 is LNHDA and CDR2 SQIVND (reference sequence). CDR3 sequence reads: CASSLQGTQPQHF. The CDR3, as DNA: TGTGCCAGTAGTCTCCAGGGAACTCAGCCCCAGCATTTT.

J is TRBJ1-6 and V is TRBV6-5, with 8 bases matching TRBD1. Trimming removed 4 bases from V and 9 bases from J; junction bases left unmatched: 5. The CDR3 extends over 14 amino acids. Germline CDR1 is MNHEY and CDR2 is SVGAGI. CDR3 amino acids: CASSSRGQGSPLHF. CDR3 coding DNA: TGTGCCAGCAGTTCCAGGGGGCAGGGTTCACCCCTCCACTTT.

The gene calls are TRBV19 and TRBJ1-1; D is unclear. V lost 4 bases and J lost 2, with 8 bases in between. There are 13 residues in the CDR3. Per the germline V gene, CDR1 is LNHDA and CDR2 is SQIVND (reference sequence). The CDR3 DNA is TGTGCCAGTAGTACGGGGATTAACACTGAAGCTTTCTTT. Encoded protein: CASSTGINTEAFF. The full variable domain, in which reference TRBV19 and TRBJ1-1 provide the parts outside the CDR3, is DGGITQSPKYLFRKEGQNVTLSCEQNLNHDAMYWYRQDPGQGLRLIYYSQIVNDFQKGDIAEGYSVSREKKESFPLTVTSAQKNPTAFYLCASSTGINTEAFFGQGTRLTVV.

This chain uses TRBV5-1 with TRBJ2-7; TRBD1 matches 8 bases. Germline CDR1 and CDR2: SGHRS and YFSETQ. Germline trimming cut 5 bases from V and 2 bases from J; bases unmatched to any gene: 0. The length of the CDR3 is 12 residues. The CDR3, as DNA: TGCGCCAGCAGGGACAGGGCCTACGAGCAGTACTTC. This gives the protein CASRDRAYEQYF.